The sequence of this T cell receptor beta chain was determined in a study of cytomegalovirus exposure and HLA in healthy donors. Study-level points and caveats: V segments that were indistinguishable, TRBV6-2 and TRBV6-3 among them, were omitted from analysis.

Note on this clone: Its cognate antigen is unknown.

J was trimmed by 2 bases and V by 5 bases; bases with no gene match: 7. This CDR3 is 15 amino acids long. Per germline, CDR1 SEHNR and CDR2 FQNEAQ (reference sequence). Primers: 60 Vbeta forward and 13 Jbeta reverse. The repertoire was sequenced with immunoSEQ multiplex PCR; TCRdb's copy has only in-frame clones and lacks some. In all, the sample yields about 34,000 clones. The sequencing input was PBMCs. The rearrangement links TRBV7-9 to TRBJ2-7; the match to TRBD1 covers 9 bases. The receptor's source is a woman aged 40 to 50 in good health and CMV-seropositive. The CDR3 protein is CASSQGQGTTYEQYF. The CDR3 DNA reads TGTGCCAGCAGCCAGGGACAGGGAACTACCTACGAGCAGTACTTC.